The T cell receptor beta chain under discussion was sequenced for a study of blood T cell repertoires in COVID-19 (TCRdb year 2020). As for the study more broadly: The collaborator samples originated in the United States, Italy and Spain and spanned the acute and convalescent phases of COVID-19. The repertoires were released in a freely available public database meant as a resource for research on the immune response to SARS-CoV-2. The samples were drawn from the first 160 participants of the ongoing ImmuneRACE study and from over 950 subjects provided by 6 global collaborators. Where HLA class I and class II types were available, the types were taken from metadata supplied by the sample provider, not from assay-based typing. The dataset comprised deeply sampled blood TCRbeta repertoires from subjects exposed to, actively infected with, or recovered from COVID-19. Sample metadata almost always included a de-identified subject ID, COVID-19 status, age in years and sex. The prospective study material was composed of cDNA or gDNA derived from T cells, B-cell-depleted T cells, or PBMCs. Paper-wide results and their limitations: How much clinical and demographic metadata was included differed by source and by participant, and the metadata was provided uncurated.

On this clone itself: It has no known antigen specificity. No quality values exist for individual bases; no much larger clone is one base distant.

The CDR3, cysteine through phenylalanine, is 13 amino acids long. Only CDR3 DNA is held: 39 bases, read in frame from base 1. Taken from the germline V gene (reference sequence), the CDR1 and CDR2 loops are PRHDT and FYEKMQ. Relative to germline, V is missing 4 bases and J is missing 3 bases, with 2 bases of the junction outside any gene match. TCRbeta CDR3 regions were amplified from genomic DNA by means of the immunoSEQ Assay, a bias-controlled multiplex PCR. As for the authors' bioinformatics: Within the assay, amplification of reference gene primers was used to estimate how many nucleated cells each sample contained. To quantify the absolute abundance of each unique TCRbeta CDR3 rearrangement, sequence reads were collapsed and filtered. For each sample, productive Simpson clonality was calculated by taking the square root of Simpson's diversity index across productive rearrangements. This is the immuneACCESS table as TCRdb keeps it, with only in-frame sequences that have V and J called. A part of the clones is gone; compared with another copy, unresolved V genes explain less than half, and the rest is unexplained. Clone size and the V and J calls come from that table; the DNA yielded D and trimming. The sample table shows just over 250,000 clones, and around 92% are seen once. Of the sample, about 2.5% falls within the top ten clones.

At one collaborating source in Seattle, patients were enrolled during active infection and were followed longitudinally through the course of disease. Collaborating institutions collected whole blood in K2EDTA tubes following their own protocols. For TCRbeta analysis, collaborator samples were shipped as frozen whole blood, as isolated PBMCs, or as DNA extracted from either sample type. This receptor chain uses TRBV13 and TRBJ2-5; the central 7 bases match TRBD1. Sequenced material: peripheral blood. The receptor was derived from a person under 30 with COVID-19, enrolled during active disease. The nucleotide sequence reads as follows: TGTGCCAGCAGCTCCGGACAGGAAGAGACCCAGTACTTC. This sequence encodes CASSSGQEETQYF.